The entry below gives a single T cell receptor beta chain sequence along with its context. Its antigen is currently unknown. The data originate from a study of T cell repertoires in cytomegalovirus infection. About the study: It was recently identified HLA-C-restricted and well-studied HLA-B-restricted CMV epitopes that the study used. Through public TCR beta signatures, both CMV infection and matching HLA type were indicated. Whole-study results and caveats: Pooled public TCR beta family frequency picked out CMV carriers with the relevant HLA. HLA-C-restricted, CMV-specific TCR beta clonotypes were dominant ex vivo.

TCRdb recomputed calls from the reads with MiXCR, one row per CDR3 protein. The sample comprises a few hundred thousand distinct CDR3 sequences, approximately 22% of which are singletons, and approximately 20% rests with the top ten. Germline V gene sequence: CDR1 SNHLY, CDR2 FYNNEI. The CDR3 sequence is 14 residues long. V was trimmed by 3 bases and J by 4 bases, leaving 9 bases between them. The sequence was obtained from a human donor in good health (CMV status not recorded). Some clones in this sample may be carry-over from other donors' samples. The rearrangement joins TRBV2 to TRBJ2-2, with D unresolved. This specimen was cultured PBMCs, taken from culture after CMV antigen stimulation. CDR3 loop: CASSETEPTGELFF. In DNA form, the CDR3 reads TGTGCCAGCAGTGAGACTGAACCCACCGGGGAGCTGTTTTTT.